This T cell receptor beta chain was obtained from a study of blood T cell repertoires in COVID-19. Study at large: COVID-19 samples collected from the United States, Italy and Spain covered acute and convalescent phases.

The length of the CDR3 is 15 residues. The V and J ends lost 5 bases and 3 bases, in that order; junction bases with no gene match: 8. Per germline, CDR1 PRHDT and CDR2 FYEKMQ (reference sequence). Generated by immunoSEQ multiplex PCR, the TCRdb table keeps only in-frame clones and is missing some. The sample has fewer than 250,000 clones; about 91% are singletons. The chain uses TRBV13 and TRBJ2-3; 7 nucleotides match TRBD2. This clonotype originated in a woman in her 40s with acute or convalescent COVID-19. The sequencing input was peripheral blood. CDR3 protein: CASSPSGGGTDTQYF. CDR3 sequence (DNA): TGTGCCAGCAGCCCCTCGGGGGGTGGAACAGATACGCAGTATTTT.